Reported below is one T cell receptor (beta chain). Other DNA sequences in the sample encode the same CDR3. Trimming stripped 1 base from V and 4 bases from J, with 7 bases between. CDR1 and CDR2 from the germline V gene are LGHNA and YSLEER. CDR3 size: 13 residues. The source of the sample is a study of blood T cell repertoires in COVID-19. Across the study: Sites across the United States, Italy and Spain contributed samples from acute and convalescent COVID-19. From T cells, B-cell-depleted T cells, or PBMCs came the material, which was cDNA or gDNA.

TCRdb's table, derived via immunoSEQ multiplex PCR, lists solely in-frame clones and lacks some. The sample carries 90,000 or so clones, 80% to 90% recorded once. The sequencing input was peripheral blood. The chain is built from TRBV4-3 and TRBJ1-1; D may be TRBD1 (5 bases). The clonotype comes from a woman aged 80 or older with active COVID-19. CDR3 coding DNA: TGCGCCAGCAGCCAAGTCGGGGGCACTGAAGCTTTCTTT. Translation: CASSQVGGTEAFF.